This TCR beta chain was captured by sequencing in a study of blood T cell repertoires in COVID-19. Study in general: PBMCs, B-cell-depleted T cells, or T cells were the source of the cDNA or gDNA that made up the material.

The CDR3 has 17 residues. Germline V gene data show CDR1 as SGHAT and CDR2 as FQNNGV. V shed 0 bases and J shed 0 bases, with 12 bases lying between them. Under the authors' procedure: Estimation of nucleated cell counts relied on the amplification of reference gene primers. Assay: immunoSEQ multiplex PCR; the TCRdb copy retains only in-frame clones and omits some. Clone size and the V and J calls come from that table; the DNA yielded D and trimming. The table records over 80,000 clones, around three quarters of them present only once. This chain joins TRBV11-2 and TRBJ1-3; D remains ambiguous. The receptor comes from a woman in her seventies with acute or convalescent COVID-19. The sequenced material came from peripheral blood. The DNA of the CDR3 is TGTGCCAGCAGCTTAGACACCTCCAGGTTCTCTGGAAACACCATATATTTT. Translated: CASSLDTSRFSGNTIYF.